In its sample, the clone carrying this TCR beta chain was seen many times. Its antigen is not known. The use of a sample-barcoded 5' primer and a J-beta primer mix characterized a second PCR of roughly 6 to 11 cycles. TCRdb used MiXCR to reprocess the 5' RACE reads, holding one entry per CDR3 protein. The profile shows about a million distinct CDR3 sequences, roughly 51% of them singletons. Every sample yielded at least 6 million isolated PBMCs. This sample stems from a study of blood T cells in healthy people across ages. Trimming removed 8 bases from V and 7 bases from J; junction bases left unmatched: 7. CDR3 length equals 14 residues. Study findings and constraints: Reliance upon unsorted PBMCs precluded definitive naive versus antigen-experienced comparison.

This sequence originates from a woman aged 55-75 years in good health. The chain is built from TRBV12-3 or TRBV12-4 and TRBJ2-1; TRBD2 agrees at 11 bases. Sequenced input: blood. The CDR3 loop is CASQLAGAFNEQFF. CDR3 nucleotide sequence: TGTGCCAGCCAACTAGCGGGAGCTTTTAATGAGCAGTTCTTC.